This passage covers 25 T cell receptor beta chains from one sample sequenced in a study of T-cell reconstitution after alpha-beta-depleted transplantation in children. The authors prepared the TCRbeta library with unique molecular identifiers. TCRdb analysed the PCR reads with MiXCR anew, one entry per CDR3 protein. The sample lists around 680,000 distinct CDR3 sequences, around 17% occurring once. This specimen was PBMCs from the stem cell graft donor, taken from the stem cell graft. The receptors derive from a human donor who donated a stem cell graft to a child with acute myeloid leukemia.

The V gene is TRBV24-1, the J gene TRBJ1-5, with a tentative D call TRBD1 (6 bases). The length of the CDR3 is 14 residues. CDR1 is KGHDR, CDR2 SFDVKD, per germline. V lost 5 bases to trimming and J lost 6 bases, with 13 bases between them. CDR3 loop: CATSGTDSAQPQHF. The CDR3 DNA follows: TGTGCCACCAGTGGGACAGACTCGGCTCAGCCCCAGCATTTT.

This clonotype turned up a few times. J is TRBJ1-1 and V is TRBV5-1, with TRBD1 identical over 7 bases. Germline loops: CDR1 SGHRS, CDR2 YFSETQ. With V trimmed by 4 bases and J by 3 bases, 3 bases remained unmatched. CDR3 size: 13 residues. The CDR3: CASSPGQDTEAFF. For the CDR3, the DNA is TGCGCCAGCAGCCCAGGACAGGACACTGAAGCTTTCTTT. The variable domain in full, completed from reference TRBV5-1 and TRBJ1-1, reads KAGVTQTPRYLIKTRGQQVTLSCSPISGHRSVSWYQQTPGQGLQFLFEYFSETQRNKGNFPGRFSGRQFSNSRSEMNVSTLELGDSALYLCASSPGQDTEAFFGQGTRLTVV.

The rearrangement joins TRBV20-1 to TRBJ1-5; 9 nucleotides match TRBD1. Germline CDR1 reads DFQATT; CDR2 reads SNEGSKA (reference sequence). The CDR3 sequence is 17 residues long. V dropped 0 bases and J dropped 7; count of bases not matched to a gene: 13. In DNA form, the CDR3 reads TGCAGTGCTAGAGATGTACCCGGGACAGGGTTAAGGCAGCCCCAGCATTTT. Encoded protein: CSARDVPGTGLRQPQHF.

The V call is TRBV20-1, the J call TRBJ2-5, with 11 bases matching TRBD2. The CDR3 consists of 15 residues. Trimming cost V 1 base and J 3 bases; bases outside gene matches: 4. The V gene's germline CDR1 is DFQATT and CDR2 SNEGSKA (reference sequence). The CDR3 loop reads CSARGLLAGEETQYF. In DNA form, the CDR3 reads TGCAGTGCTAGAGGCCTACTAGCGGGGGAAGAGACCCAGTACTTC.

This clonotype was recorded many times. J is TRBJ2-1 and V is TRBV7-9, with D possibly called TRBD1 or TRBD2 (5 bases each). V shed 3 bases and J shed 0 bases, with 15 bases lying between them. CDR3 length: 17 amino acids. Per the germline V gene, CDR1 is SEHNR and CDR2 is FQNEAQ (reference sequence). CDR3 in amino acids: CASSFGMGVSSYNEQFF. In DNA form, the CDR3 reads TGTGCCAGCAGCTTCGGCATGGGGGTCAGCTCCTACAATGAGCAGTTCTTC.

This clonotype has at least ten counts. V usage is TRBV20-1 and J usage is TRBJ1-5; no definite D call. The V gene's germline CDR1 is DFQATT and CDR2 SNEGSKA (reference sequence). V lost 6 bases to trimming and J lost 4 bases, with 13 bases between them. The CDR3 loop spans 13 amino acids. Written as DNA, the CDR3 is TGCAGTGCACCTCGCGAGGGTAATCAGCCCCAGCATTTT. This codes for CSAPREGNQPQHF.

This clonotype was counted ten times or more. The V and J genes are TRBV20-1 and TRBJ1-2; D is unresolved. Trimming shortened V by 1 base and J by 2 bases, and 11 bases separated the two germline ends. Germline V gene lookup returns CDR1 DFQATT and CDR2 SNEGSKA (reference sequence). The CDR3 has 14 residues. The CDR3 here is CSARVIDNNYGYTF. Here the CDR3 DNA reads TGCAGTGCTAGAGTCATAGATAACAACTATGGCTACACCTTC.

This clonotype was counted many times. This rearrangement joins TRBV29-1 to TRBJ2-5, with a weak D call TRBD1 (5 bases). The CDR3 runs 12 residues. Germline values: CDR1 SQVTM, CDR2 ANQGSEA. Trimming cost V 4 bases and J 4 bases, with 10 bases left between them. The CDR3 reads CSVVRVGETQYF. In DNA form, the CDR3 reads TGCAGCGTTGTCAGGGTGGGAGAGACCCAGTACTTC.

This clonotype has at least ten counts. The chain combines TRBV7-2 with TRBJ2-1; D uncertain. V was shortened by 5 bases and J by 4 bases, with 6 bases between the two germline ends. The length of the CDR3 is 12 residues. The V gene's germline CDR1 is SGHTA and CDR2 FQGNSA. The CDR3 DNA sequence: TGTGCCAGCAGCCCGTGGTACAATGAGCAGTTCTTC. This translates into CASSPWYNEQFF.

The chain joins TRBV21-1 to TRBJ2-6; the table names TRBD1, a call not compared with the DNA. TRBV21-1 is shown as a pseudogene. CDR3 length: 19 amino acids. CDR3 amino acids: CASSNFRDRDLSGANVLTF. The CDR3 DNA reads as TGTGCCAGCAGCAATTTTAGGGACAGAGACCTCTCTGGGGCCAACGTCCTGACTTTC.

To note about this clonotype: A single base separates this from a much larger clone, so it may be a read error. V and J are TRBV12-3 or TRBV12-4 and TRBJ2-7, with 7 bases lining up with TRBD1. The CDR3 covers 13 residues. V shed 6 bases, J shed 6 bases, and the junction held 8 bases outside the gene matches. Written as DNA, the CDR3 is TGTGCCAGCAGACTGGGACAGTTCGGCGAGCAGTACGTC. Protein sequence: CASRLGQFGEQYV.

This clonotype was recorded at least ten times. CDR3 in amino acids: CSASGLNTGELFF. CDR3 DNA: TGCAGTGCTTCAGGGTTAAACACCGGGGAGCTGTTTTTT. The chain combines TRBV20-1 with TRBJ2-2, with D possibly TRBD1 on 5 matching bases. Trimming stripped 5 bases from V and 2 bases from J, with 9 bases between. The CDR3 has 13 residues. Germline V gene lookup returns CDR1 DFQATT and CDR2 SNEGSKA (reference sequence).

There are a few counts of this clonotype. The gene calls are TRBV18 and TRBJ1-3, with no clear D. Per the germline V gene, CDR1 is KGHSH and CDR2 is LQKENI. V lost 5 bases, J lost 0 bases, and 8 bases lay in between. This CDR3 spans 14 amino acids. CDR3: CASSTRPSGNTIYF. The DNA for the CDR3 is TGTGCCAGCTCAACCCGGCCCTCTGGAAACACCATATATTTT.

This chain connects TRBV20-1 to TRBJ1-1; a weak D match, TRBD1 (5 bases). CDR1 is DFQATT and CDR2 is SNEGSKA in the germline V gene (reference sequence). V was pared by 6 bases and J by 5 bases, with 19 bases between. The CDR3 length is 14 residues. Here the CDR3 DNA reads TGCAGTGCCCCGCCGCCGGGGCGGGTAACTGAAGCTTTCTTT. Its protein is CSAPPPGRVTEAFF.

Notes on this clonotype: This may be a read error: a much more frequent sequence differs by one nucleotide. CDR3: CASSSGTGGLKLIF. As DNA, the CDR3 is TGTGCCAGCAGCTCCGGGACAGGGGGCTTGAAACTGATTTTT. The V gene is TRBV12-3 or TRBV12-4, the J gene TRBJ1-4, with TRBD1 matching over 12 bases. This CDR3 is built from 14 residues.

A few counts support this clonotype. V usage is TRBV7-9 and J usage is TRBJ1-1; unclear D gene. This CDR3 region has 12 residues. Germline V gives CDR1 SEHNR, CDR2 FQNEAQ (reference sequence). The ends were cut back, 4 bases at V and 7 bases at J, with 10 bases in the middle. Here the CDR3 reads CASSYQSDEAFF. Written as DNA, the CDR3 is TGTGCCAGCAGCTACCAGTCGGATGAAGCTTTCTTT.

This clonotype was counted at least ten times. V gene TRBV19 combines with J gene TRBJ1-1; D not certain. This CDR3 comprises 15 residues. Germline-derived CDR1 and CDR2 are LNHDA and SQIVND (reference sequence). Trimming left V 0 bases short and J 1 base short, with 9 bases between. The CDR3: CASSIDLLGNTEAFF. CDR3 sequence (DNA): TGTGCCAGTAGTATAGATCTCCTAGGGAACACTGAAGCTTTCTTT.

In regard to this clonotype: An end of the junction does not agree with germline; a read error may underlie this. The gene calls are TRBV28 and TRBJ1-1; D might be TRBD1 (6 bases). CDR1 MDHEN and CDR2 SYDVKM come from the germline V gene. The CDR3 sequence is 14 residues long. CDR3 nucleotides: TGTGCCGGCAGGGGTGGGGCCATGAACACTGAAGCTTTCTTT. It specifies CAGRGGAMNTEAFF.

This clonotype appeared many times. The rearrangement joins TRBV7-3 to TRBJ2-2; D uncertain. Deletions cut 7 bases from V and 5 bases from J, with 11 bases between. Germline V gene sequence: CDR1 SGHTA, CDR2 FQGTGA. The CDR3 spans 13 residues. The CDR3 region is CASKPGGTGELFF. Written as DNA, the CDR3 is TGTGCCAGCAAACCCGGTGGGACCGGGGAGCTGTTTTTT.

There are many counts of this clonotype. The chain is built from TRBV20-1 and TRBJ2-7, with D maybe TRBD2 (5 bases). The CDR3 sequence is 11 residues long. V was cut by 5 bases and J by 5 bases, with 10 bases left in between. In germline, CDR1 is DFQATT, CDR2 SNEGSKA (reference sequence). The CDR3 region is CSASGEHEQYF. Here the CDR3 DNA reads TGCAGTGCTTCCGGGGAGCACGAGCAGTACTTC.

Many counts were recorded for this clonotype. The genes are TRBV6-6 and TRBJ2-7, with 9 bases that match TRBD1. Germline CDR1 and CDR2: MNHNY and SVGAGI (reference sequence). With 7 bases clipped from V and 4 bases from J, the junction kept 5 bases outside the gene matches. This CDR3 is 13 amino acids long. For the CDR3, the DNA is TGTGCCAGCAAGCCGGGACAGGGTTACGAGCAGTACTTC. Protein product: CASKPGQGYEQYF.

This clonotype has a count of ten or more. V usage is TRBV29-1 and J usage is TRBJ1-1; D may be TRBD1 (6 bases). Trimming left V 2 bases short and J 0 bases short, with 22 bases between. The germline V gene has CDR1 SQVTM and CDR2 ANQGSEA. There are 18 residues in the CDR3. CDR3 residues: CSVEMIGPGGGLNTEAFF. CDR3 nucleotide sequence: TGCAGCGTTGAAATGATCGGTCCTGGGGGGGGCTTGAACACTGAAGCTTTCTTT.

The chain links TRBV6-1 to TRBJ2-7; 8 positions match TRBD1. CDR3 length: 12 amino acids. The junction had 6 bases not matched to a gene; V was cut back by 8 bases and J by 6 bases. Germline assignment: CDR1 MNHNS and CDR2 SASEGT. For the CDR3, the DNA is TGTGCCAGCTCAGGGGGCTGGGGCGAGCAGTACTTC. It specifies CASSGGWGEQYF.

This clonotype was recorded at least ten times. The chain recombines TRBV6-1 with TRBJ1-2; D might be TRBD1 (6 bases). CDR3 length equals 14 residues. Germline V gene data show CDR1 as MNHNS and CDR2 as SASEGT. V was cut by 5 bases and J by 2 bases, with 12 bases left in between. The CDR3 bases are TGTGCCAGCAGTCCACACGGGACAAACTATGGCTACACCTTC. It codes for CASSPHGTNYGYTF.

This clonotype has at least ten counts. This CDR3 reads CASSFLTNYGYTF. The CDR3 DNA reads TGTGCCAGCAGCTTTCTAACGAACTATGGCTACACCTTC. The chain employs TRBV7-2 and TRBJ1-2, with no clear D. There are 13 residues in the CDR3. Trimming took off 3 bases at V and 2 bases at J, with 7 bases between the two ends. From germline, CDR1 is SGHTA and CDR2 FQGNSA.